The 24 T cell receptor beta chains listed next were all sequenced from one sample in a study of control samples from healthy donors and cancer patients (TCRdb year 2020). Library generation was performed with the immunoSEQ multiplex PCR assay. TCRdb limited this immuneACCESS table to in-frame rearrangements with V and J called. A share of clones is missing; checked studies link under half to unresolved V genes, and the rest is unexplained. The sample data list 170,000 or so clones, and roughly 92% of these were observed just once. The top ten clones comprise 1.3% to 1.5% of the sample. The sequenced sample consisted of blood. The receptors stem from a man aged 25 to 40 in good health.

This clone was detected only a few times. J is TRBJ1-2 and V is TRBV30; D is possibly TRBD1 (5 bases). Trimming took off 5 bases at V and 4 bases at J, with 14 bases between the two ends. The CDR3 covers 13 residues. The V gene's germline CDR1 is GTSNPN and CDR2 SVGIG (reference sequence). The CDR3 DNA reads TGTGCCTGGTGGACCGGGACGAGCTATGGCTACACCTTC. This encodes CAWWTGTSYGYTF. The full variable domain, in which reference TRBV30 and TRBJ1-2 provide the parts outside the CDR3, is SQTIHQWPATLVQPVGSPLSLECTVEGTSNPNLYWYRQAAGRGLQLLFYSVGIGQISSEVPQNLSASRPQDRQFILSSKKLLLSDSGFYLCAWWTGTSYGYTFGSGTRLTVV.

This chain links TRBV27 with TRBJ2-7; TRBD1 matches 7 bases. CDR3 length equals 19 residues. The V gene end was trimmed by 6 bases and the J gene end by 0 bases; junction bases not matched to a gene: 20. Germline CDR1 reads MNHEY; CDR2 reads SMNVEV (reference sequence). This CDR3 reads CASSRTGTVTKIGSYEQYF. The CDR3 nucleotides are TGTGCCAGCAGCCGTACCGGGACAGTCACAAAGATCGGCTCCTACGAGCAGTACTTC.

The V call is TRBV5-1, the J call TRBJ2-6; maybe TRBD2 (7 bases). Deletions cut 1 base from V and 3 bases from J, with 11 bases between. Germline V gene data show CDR1 as SGHRS and CDR2 as YFSETQ. The CDR3 totals 16 residues. The CDR3 sequence is CASSLTGGGGANVLTF. CDR3 DNA sequence: TGCGCCAGCAGCTTGACGGGGGGCGGTGGGGCCAACGTCCTGACTTTC.

V is TRBV7-9 and J is TRBJ2-1; 14 bases are a match to TRBD2. The CDR3 covers 15 residues. V was pared by 5 bases and J by 7 bases, with 4 bases of the junction left unmatched. Germline-derived CDR1 and CDR2 are SEHNR and FQNEAQ (reference sequence). The CDR3 DNA reads as TGTGCCAGCAGCCTGACTAGCGGGAGGGCAAATGAGCAGTTCTTC. Amino acid sequence: CASSLTSGRANEQFF. Supplemented by reference TRBV7-9 and TRBJ2-1, the full variable domain reads DTGVSQNPRHKITKRGQNVTFRCDPISEHNRLYWYRQTLGQGPEFLTYFQNEAQLEKSRLLSDRFSAERPKGSFSTLEIQRTEQGDSAMYLCASSLTSGRANEQFFGPGTRLTVL.

This chain links TRBV10-1 with TRBJ1-2, with TRBD1 identical over 12 bases. Germline-derived CDR1 and CDR2 are WNHNN and SYGVQD (reference sequence). V shed 2 bases and J 2 bases; nucleotides not matched to a gene: 3. The CDR3 extends over 16 amino acids. The CDR3 region has the DNA TGCGCCAGCAGTGAGGGGACAGGGGGCTCCAACTATGGCTACACCTTC. The encoded protein is CASSEGTGGSNYGYTF.

The gene calls are TRBV6-5 and TRBJ1-2; 9 positions match TRBD1. There are 15 residues in the CDR3. Per germline, CDR1 MNHEY and CDR2 SVGAGI. V trimming: 3 bases; J trimming: 7 bases; junction bases outside the gene matches: 9. This CDR3 reads CASSYSSGQGGGYTF. The DNA for the CDR3 is TGTGCCAGCAGTTATTCGTCGGGACAGGGAGGTGGCTACACCTTC.

The CDR3 sequence: CASRPRLSSGNTIYF. The CDR3 coding sequence is TGTGCCAGCAGGCCTCGGTTGAGCTCTGGAAACACCATATATTTT. The chain employs TRBV6-2 or TRBV6-3 and TRBJ1-3; D remains ambiguous. Germline CDR1 and CDR2: MNHEY and SVGEGT. The CDR3 sequence is 15 residues long. V lost 6 bases and J lost 0, with 12 bases in between.

This clone showed up just once. The rearrangement joins TRBV24-1 to TRBJ1-5; a weak D match, TRBD1 (5 bases). Looked up from germline, CDR1 is KGHDR and CDR2 is SFDVKD. The CDR3 totals 13 residues. Trimming pared 9 bases from V and 2 bases from J, leaving 10 bases between. CDR3 region: CATAPRGNQPQHF. The CDR3 DNA reads as TGTGCCACCGCCCCCAGGGGCAATCAGCCCCAGCATTTT.

A note on this clone: Within the sample, other DNA sequences also encode this same CDR3. The CDR3 DNA is TGTGCCTGGAGCCCAGGGTTCTATGGCTACACCTTC. The encoded protein is CAWSPGFYGYTF. The J gene is TRBJ1-2, the V gene TRBV30, with a possible D match to TRBD1 (5 bases). This CDR3 is built from 12 residues. V shed 3 bases and J shed 4 bases, with 9 bases lying between them. CDR1 and CDR2 (germline): GTSNPN, SVGIG (reference sequence).

This clone was seen more than once but under ten times. The rearrangement links TRBV5-1 to TRBJ1-6; TRBD1 agrees at 10 bases. The CDR3 covers 15 residues. The trim removed 4 bases at V and 5 bases at J, leaving 3 bases unmatched. CDR1 and CDR2 from the germline V gene are SGHRS and YFSETQ. The chain's CDR3 is CASSTGQGDNSPLHF. CDR3 sequence (DNA): TGCGCCAGCAGCACAGGACAGGGGGATAATTCACCCCTCCACTTT.

The chain recombines TRBV5-1 with TRBJ1-1; 11 bases agree with TRBD1. The V segment lost 1 base and the J segment 5 bases; nucleotides outside the gene matches: 7. This CDR3 is built from 16 residues. CDR1 is SGHRS and CDR2 is YFSETQ in the germline V gene. CDR3 loop: CASSLTAGQGETEAFF. CDR3 DNA sequence: TGCGCCAGCAGCTTGACCGCGGGACAGGGGGAAACTGAAGCTTTCTTT.

V gene TRBV14 combines with J gene TRBJ2-7; D remains ambiguous. In germline, CDR1 is SGHDN, CDR2 FVKESK. Trimming cost V 1 base and J 2 bases, with 3 bases left between them. The CDR3 consists of 12 residues. Here the CDR3 DNA reads TGTGCCAGCAGCCAAGGTCCCTACGAGCAGTACTTC. Protein product: CASSQGPYEQYF. The full variable domain, with the rest looked up from reference TRBV14 and TRBJ2-7, is EAGVTQFPSHSVIEKGQTVTLRCDPISGHDNLYWYRRVMGKEIKFLLHFVKESKQDESGMPNNRFLAERTGGTYSTLKVQPAELEDSGVYFCASSQGPYEQYFGPGTRLTVT.

This clone occurred once. The chain recombines TRBV5-1 with TRBJ1-4; 7 positions agree with TRBD1. This CDR3 has 14 amino acids. After removal of 4 bases from V and 3 bases from J, the junction contained 3 bases not matched to a gene. Germline V CDR1 and CDR2: SGHRS, YFSETQ. DNA of the CDR3: TGCGCCAGCAGCCTAACAGGGGCTAATGAAAAACTGTTTTTT. Protein product: CASSLTGANEKLFF. Looking up the rest from reference TRBV5-1 and TRBJ1-4 gives the full variable domain: KAGVTQTPRYLIKTRGQQVTLSCSPISGHRSVSWYQQTPGQGLQFLFEYFSETQRNKGNFPGRFSGRQFSNSRSEMNVSTLELGDSALYLCASSLTGANEKLFFGSGTQLSVL.

This clone appeared a single time. The chain carries TRBV28 and TRBJ1-3; 7 nucleotides align to TRBD1. The CDR3 sequence is 15 residues long. V trimming: 6 bases; J trimming: 4 bases; junction bases outside the gene matches: 9. Germline CDR1 is MDHEN and CDR2 is SYDVKM. CDR3 sequence (DNA): TGTGCCAGCAGGGGTACTGGGGACAGAGGAAACACCATATATTTT. It is translated as CASRGTGDRGNTIYF.

The gene calls are TRBV30 and TRBJ2-2, with D perhaps TRBD1 or TRBD2 (6 bases each). The CDR3 runs 15 residues. The germline gives CDR1 GTSNPN, CDR2 SVGIG (reference sequence). Trimming took off 3 bases at V and 3 bases at J, with 14 bases between the two ends. The CDR3 loop is CAWRVRGADTGELFF. For the CDR3, the DNA is TGTGCCTGGAGGGTAAGGGGGGCCGACACCGGGGAGCTGTTTTTT.

V and J are TRBV18 and TRBJ1-1; 9 bases match TRBD1. The germline V gene encodes CDR1 KGHSH and CDR2 LQKENI. The V and J ends lost 3 bases and 1 base, in that order; junction bases with no gene match: 21. This CDR3 has 21 amino acids. The CDR3 loop is CASSPPGQGSGTSAKNTEAFF. Here the CDR3 DNA reads TGTGCCAGCTCACCGCCGGGACAGGGTTCGGGGACATCCGCCAAGAACACTGAAGCTTTCTTT.

The rearrangement uses TRBV19 and TRBJ2-3, with TRBD1 matching 10 bases. V shed 4 bases, J shed 1 base, and the junction held 5 bases outside the gene matches. Germline V gene lookup returns CDR1 LNHDA and CDR2 SQIVND (reference sequence). This CDR3 is 16 amino acids long. The CDR3 DNA sequence: TGTGCCAGTAGTACCGACAGGGGGCTAGGCACAGATACGCAGTATTTT. It translates to CASSTDRGLGTDTQYF.

The chain combines TRBV7-9 with TRBJ2-4; D is unresolved. Germline-derived CDR1 and CDR2 are SEHNR and FQNEAQ (reference sequence). This CDR3 region has 14 residues. V shed 0 bases and J shed 7 bases, with 10 bases lying between them. In DNA, the CDR3 is TGTGCCAGCAGCTTAGCGGCTGACGGGAACATTCAGTACTTC. Protein: CASSLAADGNIQYF. Variable domain in full (rest from reference TRBV7-9 and TRBJ2-4): DTGVSQNPRHKITKRGQNVTFRCDPISEHNRLYWYRQTLGQGPEFLTYFQNEAQLEKSRLLSDRFSAERPKGSFSTLEIQRTEQGDSAMYLCASSLAADGNIQYFGAGTRLSVL.

V gene TRBV4-1 combines with J gene TRBJ1-5, with D hard to call. The germline gives CDR1 MGHRA, CDR2 YSYEKL. The CDR3 has 13 residues. V dropped 1 base and J dropped 2 bases, with 3 bases sitting between them. CDR3 region: CASSQGGNQPQHF. DNA for the CDR3: TGCGCCAGCAGCCAAGGCGGCAATCAGCCCCAGCATTTT.

The V gene is TRBV2, the J gene TRBJ1-1; D is ambiguous. The CDR3 length is 12 residues. The V end lost 3 bases, the J end lost 8 bases, and 10 bases lay between the germline ends. Germline loops: CDR1 SNHLY, CDR2 FYNNEI. The CDR3, as DNA: TGTGCCAGCAGTGATATCCTTTGGGAAGCTTTCTTT. Protein product: CASSDILWEAFF. Supplemented by reference TRBV2 and TRBJ1-1, the full variable domain reads EPEVTQTPSHQVTQMGQEVILRCVPISNHLYFYWYRQILGQKVEFLVSFYNNEISEKSEIFDDQFSVERPDGSNFTLKIRSTKLEDSAMYFCASSDILWEAFFGQGTRLTVV.

V and J are TRBV29-1 and TRBJ1-3; D not resolved. The V end lost 4 bases, the J end lost 4 bases, and 5 bases lay between the germline ends. The germline V gene has CDR1 SQVTM and CDR2 ANQGSEA. The CDR3 covers 11 residues. CDR3 in DNA: TGCAGCGTTGTGCGCGGAAACACCATATATTTT. The encoded protein is CSVVRGNTIYF.

V gene TRBV9 combines with J gene TRBJ1-3, with a weak D call TRBD1 (5 bases). The CDR3 extends over 17 amino acids. V was shortened by 3 bases and J by 1 base, with 17 bases between the two germline ends. The germline gives CDR1 SGDLS, CDR2 YYNGEE. DNA of the CDR3: TGTGCCAGCAGCGCCTACCGGGACGTGATTTCTGGAAACACCATATATTTT. Translation gives CASSAYRDVISGNTIYF.

The CDR3: CATSGVAGYKGDTQYF. The DNA of the CDR3 is TGTGCCACCAGTGGAGTAGCGGGCTATAAGGGAGATACGCAGTATTTT. The rearrangement links TRBV24-1 to TRBJ2-3; 7 bases agree with TRBD2. The CDR3 sequence is 16 residues long. V lost 5 bases, J lost 5 bases, and 12 bases stayed unmatched. CDR1 and CDR2 from the germline V gene are KGHDR and SFDVKD.

The rearrangement uses TRBV5-1 and TRBJ2-1; 11 bases line up with TRBD2. V lost 2 bases, J lost 3 bases, and 4 bases stayed unmatched. Germline-derived CDR1 and CDR2 are SGHRS and YFSETQ. The CDR3 has 16 amino acids. The CDR3: CASSLATSGSYNEQFF. The CDR3 DNA follows: TGCGCCAGCAGCTTAGCAACTAGCGGGAGCTACAATGAGCAGTTCTTC.